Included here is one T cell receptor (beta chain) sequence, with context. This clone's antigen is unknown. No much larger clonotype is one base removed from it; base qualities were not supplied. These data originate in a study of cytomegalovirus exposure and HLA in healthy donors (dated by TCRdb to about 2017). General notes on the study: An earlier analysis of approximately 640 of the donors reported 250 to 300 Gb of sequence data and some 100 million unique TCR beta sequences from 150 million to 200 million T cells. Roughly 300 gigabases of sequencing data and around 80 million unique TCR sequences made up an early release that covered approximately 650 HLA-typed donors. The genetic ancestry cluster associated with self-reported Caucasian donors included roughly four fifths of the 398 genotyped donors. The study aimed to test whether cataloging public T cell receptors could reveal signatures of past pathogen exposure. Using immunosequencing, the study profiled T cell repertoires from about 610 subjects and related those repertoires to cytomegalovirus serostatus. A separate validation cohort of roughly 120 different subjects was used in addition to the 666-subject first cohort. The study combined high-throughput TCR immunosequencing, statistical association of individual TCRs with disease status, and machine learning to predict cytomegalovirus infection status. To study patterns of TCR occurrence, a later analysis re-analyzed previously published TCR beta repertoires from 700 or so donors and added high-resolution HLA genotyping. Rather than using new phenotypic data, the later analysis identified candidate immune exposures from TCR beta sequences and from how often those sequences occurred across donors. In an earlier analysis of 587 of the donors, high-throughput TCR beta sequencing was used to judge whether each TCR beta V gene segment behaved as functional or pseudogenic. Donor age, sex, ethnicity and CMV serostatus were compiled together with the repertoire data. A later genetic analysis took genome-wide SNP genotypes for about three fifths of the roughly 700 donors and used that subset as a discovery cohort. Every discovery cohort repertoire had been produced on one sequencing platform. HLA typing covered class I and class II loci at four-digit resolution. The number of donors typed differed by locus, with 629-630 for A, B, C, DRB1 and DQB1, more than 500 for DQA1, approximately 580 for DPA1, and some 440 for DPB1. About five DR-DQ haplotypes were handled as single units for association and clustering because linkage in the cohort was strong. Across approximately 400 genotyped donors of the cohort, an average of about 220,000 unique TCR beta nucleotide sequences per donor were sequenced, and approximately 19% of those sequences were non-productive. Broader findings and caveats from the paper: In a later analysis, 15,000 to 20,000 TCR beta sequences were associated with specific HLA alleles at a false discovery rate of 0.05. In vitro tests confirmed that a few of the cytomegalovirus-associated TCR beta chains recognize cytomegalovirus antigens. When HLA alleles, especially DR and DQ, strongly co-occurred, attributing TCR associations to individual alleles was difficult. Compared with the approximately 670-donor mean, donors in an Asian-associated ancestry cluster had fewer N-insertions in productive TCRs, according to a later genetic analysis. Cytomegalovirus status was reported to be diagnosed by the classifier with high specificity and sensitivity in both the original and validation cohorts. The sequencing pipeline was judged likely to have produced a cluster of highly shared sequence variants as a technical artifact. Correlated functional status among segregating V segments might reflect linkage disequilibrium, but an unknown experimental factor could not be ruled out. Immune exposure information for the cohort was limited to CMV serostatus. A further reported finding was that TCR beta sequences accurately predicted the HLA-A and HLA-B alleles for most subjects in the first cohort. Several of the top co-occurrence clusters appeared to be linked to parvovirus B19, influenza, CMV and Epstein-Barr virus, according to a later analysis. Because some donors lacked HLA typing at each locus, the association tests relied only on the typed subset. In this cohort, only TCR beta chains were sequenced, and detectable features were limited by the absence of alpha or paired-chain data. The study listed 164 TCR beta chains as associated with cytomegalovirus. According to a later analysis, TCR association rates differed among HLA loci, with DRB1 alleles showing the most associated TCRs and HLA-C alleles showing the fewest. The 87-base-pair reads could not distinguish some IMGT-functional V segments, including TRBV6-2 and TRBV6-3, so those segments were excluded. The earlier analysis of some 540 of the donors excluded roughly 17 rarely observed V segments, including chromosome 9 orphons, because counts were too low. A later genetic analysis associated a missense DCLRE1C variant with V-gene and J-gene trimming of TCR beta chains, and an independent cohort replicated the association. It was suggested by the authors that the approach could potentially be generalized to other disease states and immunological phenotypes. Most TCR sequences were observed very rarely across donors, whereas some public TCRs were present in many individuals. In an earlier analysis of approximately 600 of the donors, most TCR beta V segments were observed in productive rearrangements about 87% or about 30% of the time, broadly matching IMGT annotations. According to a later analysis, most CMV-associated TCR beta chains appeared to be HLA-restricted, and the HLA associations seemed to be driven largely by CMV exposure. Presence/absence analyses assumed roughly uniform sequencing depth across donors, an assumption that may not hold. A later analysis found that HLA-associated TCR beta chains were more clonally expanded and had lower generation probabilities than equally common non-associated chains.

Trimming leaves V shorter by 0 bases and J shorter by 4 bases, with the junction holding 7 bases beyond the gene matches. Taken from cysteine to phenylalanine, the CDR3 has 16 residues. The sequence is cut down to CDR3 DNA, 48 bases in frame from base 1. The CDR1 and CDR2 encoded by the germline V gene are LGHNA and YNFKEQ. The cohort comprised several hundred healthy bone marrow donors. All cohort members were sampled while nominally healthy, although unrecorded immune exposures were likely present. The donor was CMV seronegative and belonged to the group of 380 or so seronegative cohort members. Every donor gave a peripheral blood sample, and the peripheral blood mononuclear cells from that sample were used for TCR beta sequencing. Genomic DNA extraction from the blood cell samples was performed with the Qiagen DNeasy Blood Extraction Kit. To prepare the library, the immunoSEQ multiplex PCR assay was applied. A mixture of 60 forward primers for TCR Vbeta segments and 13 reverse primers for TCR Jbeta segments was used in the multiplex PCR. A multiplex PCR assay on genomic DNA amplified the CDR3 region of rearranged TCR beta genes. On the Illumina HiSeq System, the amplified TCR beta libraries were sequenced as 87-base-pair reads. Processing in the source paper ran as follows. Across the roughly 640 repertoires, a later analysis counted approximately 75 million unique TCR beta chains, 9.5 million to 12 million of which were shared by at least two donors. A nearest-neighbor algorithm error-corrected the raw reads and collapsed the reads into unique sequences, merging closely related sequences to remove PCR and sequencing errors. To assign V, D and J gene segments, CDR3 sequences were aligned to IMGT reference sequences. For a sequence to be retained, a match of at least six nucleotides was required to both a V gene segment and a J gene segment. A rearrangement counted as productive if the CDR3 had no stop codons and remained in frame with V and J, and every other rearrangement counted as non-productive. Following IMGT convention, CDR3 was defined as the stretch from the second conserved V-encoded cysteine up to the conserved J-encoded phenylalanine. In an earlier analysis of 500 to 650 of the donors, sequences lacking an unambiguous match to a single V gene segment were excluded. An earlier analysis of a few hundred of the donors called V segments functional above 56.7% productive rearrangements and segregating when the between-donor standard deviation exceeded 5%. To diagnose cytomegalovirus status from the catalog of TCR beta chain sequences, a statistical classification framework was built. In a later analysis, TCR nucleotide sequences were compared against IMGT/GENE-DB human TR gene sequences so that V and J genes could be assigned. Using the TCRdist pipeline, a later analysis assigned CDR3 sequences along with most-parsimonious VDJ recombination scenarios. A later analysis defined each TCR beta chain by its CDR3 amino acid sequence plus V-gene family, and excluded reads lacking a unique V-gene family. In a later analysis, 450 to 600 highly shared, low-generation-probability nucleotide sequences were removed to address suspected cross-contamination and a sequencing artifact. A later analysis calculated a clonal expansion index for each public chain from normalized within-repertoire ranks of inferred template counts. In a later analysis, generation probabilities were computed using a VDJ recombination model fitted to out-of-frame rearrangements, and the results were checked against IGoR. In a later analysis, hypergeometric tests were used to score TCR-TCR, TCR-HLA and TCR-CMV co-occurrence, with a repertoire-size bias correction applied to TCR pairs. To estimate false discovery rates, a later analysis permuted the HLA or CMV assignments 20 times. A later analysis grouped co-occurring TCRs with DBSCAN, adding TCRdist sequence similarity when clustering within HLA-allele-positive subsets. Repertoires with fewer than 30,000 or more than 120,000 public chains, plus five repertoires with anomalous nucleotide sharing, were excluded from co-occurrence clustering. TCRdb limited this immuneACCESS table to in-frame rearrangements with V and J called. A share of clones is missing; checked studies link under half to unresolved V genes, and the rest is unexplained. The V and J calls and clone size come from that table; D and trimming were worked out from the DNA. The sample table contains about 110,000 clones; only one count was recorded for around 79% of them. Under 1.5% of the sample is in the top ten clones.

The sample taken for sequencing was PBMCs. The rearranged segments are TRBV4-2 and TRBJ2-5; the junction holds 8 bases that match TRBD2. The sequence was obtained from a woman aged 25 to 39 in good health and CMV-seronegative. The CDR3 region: CASSQDSGTTLETQYF. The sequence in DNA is TGTGCCAGCAGCCAAGATAGCGGGACGACCTTAGAGACCCAGTACTTC.